These 30 T cell receptor beta chains were sequenced from one sample in a study of T cell responses to AZD1222 COVID-19 vaccine. Produced via immunoSEQ multiplex PCR; TCRdb's table is partial and in-frame only. The sample lists 90,000 to 130,000 clones, about 92% occurring once. The specimen comprised peripheral blood, sampled on day 0 of MenACWY control vaccination. These receptors all stem from an adult in good health.

CDR3 sequence: CASSGEDGVLSSYNEQFF. The DNA for the CDR3 is TGTGCCAGCAGTGGCGAGGATGGGGTACTGAGCTCCTACAATGAGCAGTTCTTC. The chain carries TRBV2 and TRBJ2-1, with D unclear. This CDR3 has 18 residues. Looked up from germline, CDR1 is SNHLY and CDR2 is FYNNEI. Trimming shortened V by 4 bases and J by 0 bases, and 19 bases separated the two germline ends. Combining the CDR3 with reference TRBV2 and TRBJ2-1 gives the whole variable domain EPEVTQTPSHQVTQMGQEVILRCVPISNHLYFYWYRQILGQKVEFLVSFYNNEISEKSEIFDDQFSVERPDGSNFTLKIRSTKLEDSAMYFCASSGEDGVLSSYNEQFFGPGTRLTVL.

This clone showed up just once. The chain has TRBV6-5 and TRBJ2-1; D uncertain. Looked up from germline, CDR1 is MNHEY and CDR2 is SVGAGI. There are 12 residues in the CDR3. Trimming stripped 6 bases from V and 9 bases from J, with 12 bases between. CDR3 DNA sequence: TGTGCCAGCAGCCCCAGGCTTTCTGAGCAGTTCTTC. This sequence encodes CASSPRLSEQFF.

The rearrangement uses TRBV10-3 and TRBJ1-3; TRBD1 matches at 7 bases. The CDR3 runs 14 residues. V gave up 6 bases and J gave up 0 bases; unmatched junction bases: 2. Germline V CDR1 and CDR2: ENHRY, SYGVKD. CDR3 sequence: CAIRGDSSGNTIYF. CDR3 DNA sequence: TGTGCCATCAGAGGGGACAGCTCTGGAAACACCATATATTTT.

This chain links TRBV19 with TRBJ1-1; TRBD1 agrees at 7 bases. The CDR3 totals 10 residues. Germline CDR1 LNHDA, CDR2 SQIVND (reference sequence). After removal of 8 bases from V and 10 bases from J, the junction contained 4 bases not matched to a gene. The CDR3 bases are TGTGCCAGTCAGGGGGAGGGAGCTTTCTTT. Protein product: CASQGEGAFF.

This chain uses TRBV3-1 (or the pseudogene TRBV3-2) with TRBJ1-2; D gene unclear. The CDR3 runs 13 residues. Deletions cut 2 bases from V and 4 bases from J, with 8 bases between. Germline CDR1 LGHDT, CDR2 YNNKEL (reference sequence). CDR3 in amino acids: CASSQSLTYGYTF. The CDR3 DNA is TGTGCCAGCAGCCAATCTTTGACCTATGGCTACACCTTC.

V gene TRBV3-1 (or the pseudogene TRBV3-2) combines with J gene TRBJ1-2; no firm D call. The ends were cut back, 4 bases at V and 3 bases at J, with 12 bases in the middle. In germline, CDR1 is LGHDT, CDR2 YNNKEL (reference sequence). The CDR3 runs 14 residues. CDR3 amino acids: CASSLNRGDYGYTF. CDR3 coding DNA: TGTGCCAGCAGCCTAAACCGGGGAGACTATGGCTACACCTTC.

The chain recombines TRBV4-1 with TRBJ2-7; 8 bases map to TRBD2. V dropped 3 bases and J dropped 5; count of bases not matched to a gene: 9. The CDR3 consists of 15 residues. Germline CDR1 and CDR2: MGHRA and YSYEKL. The CDR3 coding sequence is TGCGCCAGCAGCCACAAGGTCGGGGGGGCCCACGAGCAGTACTTC. Translation gives CASSHKVGGAHEQYF.

The chain links TRBV4-3 to TRBJ2-7; D gene ambiguous. Trimming left V 0 bases short and J 1 base short, with 4 bases between. Germline lookup yields CDR1 LGHNA and CDR2 YSLEER. The CDR3 runs 13 residues. The CDR3 here is CASSQDESYEQYF. CDR3 in DNA: TGCGCCAGCAGCCAAGACGAATCCTACGAGCAGTACTTC.

This chain uses TRBV18 with TRBJ2-3; D possibly uses TRBD1 or TRBD2 (6 bases each). Germline V gives CDR1 KGHSH, CDR2 LQKENI. Deletions cut 3 bases from V and 2 bases from J, with 15 bases between. The CDR3 consists of 16 residues. CDR3 DNA: TGTGCCAGCTCACCTCTTTACGGGGGCCTCACAGATACGCAGTATTTT. It yields the protein CASSPLYGGLTDTQYF.

The chain couples TRBV5-4 to TRBJ2-2; 8 positions match TRBD1. Germline CDR1 and CDR2: SGHNT and YYREEE (reference sequence). Germline trimming cut 2 bases from V and 4 bases from J; bases unmatched to any gene: 7. The CDR3 spans 16 residues. The CDR3 DNA sequence: TGTGCCAGCAGCTTTGGACAGGGTGGGGGCACCGGGGAGCTGTTTTTT. Translated: CASSFGQGGGTGELFF.

The chain recombines TRBV24-1 with TRBJ2-5; 8 bases align to TRBD1. Germline-derived CDR1 and CDR2 are KGHDR and SFDVKD. CDR3 length: 15 amino acids. Germline trimming cut 3 bases from V and 5 bases from J; bases unmatched to any gene: 7. As DNA, the CDR3 is TGTGCCACCAGTGATATTCAGGGGGCAGGGGAGACCCAGTACTTC. Amino acid sequence: CATSDIQGAGETQYF.

The V call is TRBV18, the J call TRBJ2-7, with D uncertain. The CDR3 consists of 15 residues. The germline V gene has CDR1 KGHSH and CDR2 LQKENI. V was pared by 0 bases and J by 5 bases, with 14 bases between. CDR3 in DNA: TGTGCCAGCTCACCACCGAATATTGTGTTTCACGAGCAGTACTTC. Translation gives CASSPPNIVFHEQYF.

This clone is a singleton in its sample. The chain carries TRBV27 and TRBJ2-7; tentatively, D is TRBD2 (6 bases). Germline values: CDR1 MNHEY, CDR2 SMNVEV (reference sequence). Trimming removed 5 bases from V and 0 bases from J, with 14 bases in between. The CDR3 consists of 15 residues. The CDR3 nucleotides read TGTGCCAGCAGTCCCTTTGCGGGGAGCTCCTACGAGCAGTACTTC. This codes for CASSPFAGSSYEQYF.

This rearrangement joins TRBV12-3 or TRBV12-4 to TRBJ2-7; TRBD1 aligns across 8 bases. Trimming took 6 bases from V and 3 from J; bases not matched to a gene: 4. The CDR3 has 13 residues. The CDR3 sequence is CASRPGQGYEQYF. CDR3 sequence (DNA): TGTGCCAGCAGACCCGGACAGGGCTACGAGCAGTACTTC.

This chain uses TRBV28 with TRBJ1-5; D uncertain. Trimming left V 4 bases short and J 6 bases short, with 13 bases between. The germline V gene encodes CDR1 MDHEN and CDR2 SYDVKM. The CDR3 length is 14 residues. The CDR3 is CASSSPGESQPQHF. The CDR3, as DNA: TGTGCCAGCAGTTCCCCTGGGGAAAGTCAGCCCCAGCATTTT.

This rearrangement joins TRBV19 to TRBJ1-1; 9 bases are a match to TRBD1. Germline V gives CDR1 LNHDA, CDR2 SQIVND (reference sequence). There are 14 residues in the CDR3. V lost 5 bases, J lost 3 bases, and 4 bases stayed unmatched. The CDR3 region has the DNA TGTGCCAGTAGTGACAGGGGGAGCGACACTGAAGCTTTCTTT. Amino acid sequence: CASSDRGSDTEAFF.

This chain uses TRBV6-6 with TRBJ1-5; tentative D call: TRBD1 (6 bases). Germline V gene sequence: CDR1 MNHNY, CDR2 SVGAGI (reference sequence). V was pared by 7 bases and J by 4 bases, with 17 bases between. The CDR3 spans 15 residues. The CDR3 loop reads CASNLGGQGNQPQHF. For the CDR3, the DNA is TGTGCCAGCAACCTAGGGGGGCAGGGGAATCAGCCCCAGCATTTT.

V is TRBV11-2 and J is TRBJ1-2; D uncertain. The CDR3 is 13 residues long. The germline gives CDR1 SGHAT, CDR2 FQNNGV. With 0 bases removed from V and 3 bases from J, the gap between germline ends came to 5 bases. The CDR3 DNA reads TGTGCCAGCAGCTTAGAGCGGGACTATGGCTACACCTTC. Translated, it gives CASSLERDYGYTF.

The CDR3 nucleotides read TGTGCCAGCAGCCGAGGCTCGGAGACCCAGTACTTC. It is translated as CASSRGSETQYF. The rearrangement links TRBV5-6 to TRBJ2-5; unclear D gene. Germline CDR1 is SGHDT and CDR2 is YYEEEE. The CDR3 extends over 12 amino acids. The V end lost 4 bases, the J end lost 5 bases, and 9 bases lay between the germline ends.

This CDR3 is CASSLYNRGPQGYTF. In DNA form, the CDR3 reads TGTGCCAGCTCACTTTATAACAGGGGACCCCAAGGCTACACCTTC. The genes are TRBV18 and TRBJ1-2; TRBD1 agrees at 7 bases. V was pared by 4 bases and J by 8 bases, with 13 bases of the junction left unmatched. Looked up from germline, CDR1 is KGHSH and CDR2 is LQKENI. The CDR3 loop spans 15 amino acids.

J is TRBJ1-2 and V is TRBV5-4; tentative D call: TRBD1 (6 bases). Germline-derived CDR1 and CDR2 are SGHNT and YYREEE (reference sequence). Between the trimmed V and J ends, which lost 3 bases and 2 bases, there was a span of 20 bases. The CDR3 length is 17 residues. DNA of the CDR3: TGTGCCAGCAGCTCATCAACGACTAGGGGGGTCAACTATGGCTACACCTTC. This translates into CASSSSTTRGVNYGYTF.

The CDR3 reads CASSPGPGDGYTF. The CDR3 coding sequence is TGCGCCAGCAGCCCCGGCCCGGGGGATGGCTACACCTTC. The chain joins TRBV5-1 to TRBJ1-2; a weak D match, TRBD1 (5 bases). From germline, CDR1 is SGHRS and CDR2 YFSETQ. The CDR3 contains 13 residues. Trimming cost V 4 bases and J 6 bases, with 13 bases left between them.

V is TRBV6-4 and J is TRBJ1-3; D is uncertain. Trimming removed 0 bases at V and 1 base at J, with 16 bases between. CDR3 size: 18 residues. Per germline, CDR1 MRHNA and CDR2 SNTAGT. DNA for the CDR3: TGTGCCAGCAGTGACTCGAGACAACTAACCGATTCTGGAAACACCATATATTTT. Translation: CASSDSRQLTDSGNTIYF.

The count of this clone is one. This chain's CDR3 is CAWTLTGSLGYTF. CDR3 DNA: TGTGCCTGGACCCTGACAGGGTCACTCGGCTACACCTTC. V usage is TRBV30 and J usage is TRBJ1-2; 7 bases fit TRBD1. V shed 4 bases, J shed 8 bases, and the junction held 10 bases outside the gene matches. This CDR3 contains 13 residues. Germline loops: CDR1 GTSNPN, CDR2 SVGIG (reference sequence). Full variable domain (remainder filled in from reference TRBV30 and TRBJ1-2): SQTIHQWPATLVQPVGSPLSLECTVEGTSNPNLYWYRQAAGRGLQLLFYSVGIGQISSEVPQNLSASRPQDRQFILSSKKLLLSDSGFYLCAWTLTGSLGYTFGSGTRLTVV.

This chain joins TRBV10-3 and TRBJ2-7; tentatively, D is TRBD1 (5 bases). The CDR3 spans 12 residues. CDR1 and CDR2 (germline): ENHRY, SYGVKD. The V end was cut by 7 bases, the J end by 5 bases, with 12 bases between. CDR3 nucleotides: TGTGCCATCACCTCGGACATCCACGAGCAGTACTTC. It encodes CAITSDIHEQYF.

The chain links TRBV12-1 to TRBJ2-1; no DNA check was done on the table's D call, TRBD2. TRBV12-1 is marked as a pseudogene. This CDR3 is built from 11 residues. CDR3 amino acids: CASSSKREQFF. DNA for the CDR3: TGTGCCAGCAGCTCAAAACGGGAGCAGTTCTTC.

This rearrangement joins TRBV4-1 to TRBJ2-3; the match to TRBD2 covers 11 bases. CDR3 length: 16 residues. CDR1 and CDR2 (germline): MGHRA, YSYEKL. V was clipped by 1 base and J by 6 bases; unmatched bases: 6. The CDR3 here is CASSQVVAGGWDTQYF. As DNA, the CDR3 is TGCGCCAGCAGCCAAGTGGTAGCGGGGGGGTGGGATACGCAGTATTTT.

The chain employs TRBV7-2 and TRBJ1-5; D is perhaps TRBD1 (5 bases). Trimming removed 1 base from V and 0 bases from J, with 10 bases in between. The CDR3 has 16 amino acids. The V gene's germline CDR1 is SGHTA and CDR2 FQGNSA. CDR3 sequence (DNA): TGTGCCAGCAGCTTAGGGGGGGGATATAGCAATCAGCCCCAGCATTTT. It codes for CASSLGGGYSNQPQHF.

The chain recombines TRBV3-1 (or the pseudogene TRBV3-2) with TRBJ1-1; a possible D gene is TRBD1 (5 bases). Trimming pared 3 bases from V and 0 bases from J, leaving 17 bases between. Germline values: CDR1 LGHDT, CDR2 YNNKEL (reference sequence). The CDR3 runs to 17 residues. The CDR3 is CASSQLRGDSVNTEAFF. The DNA of the CDR3 is TGTGCCAGCAGCCAGCTCCGAGGAGACAGTGTGAACACTGAAGCTTTCTTT.

The chain is built from TRBV4-3 and TRBJ1-5, with D unresolved. The germline V gene has CDR1 LGHNA and CDR2 YSLEER. V lost 1 base and J 0 bases, leaving 7 bases between the germline ends. The length of the CDR3 is 15 residues. DNA of the CDR3: TGCGCCAGCAGCCAAGTTATAAGTAGCAATCAGCCCCAGCATTTT. This gives the protein CASSQVISSNQPQHF.